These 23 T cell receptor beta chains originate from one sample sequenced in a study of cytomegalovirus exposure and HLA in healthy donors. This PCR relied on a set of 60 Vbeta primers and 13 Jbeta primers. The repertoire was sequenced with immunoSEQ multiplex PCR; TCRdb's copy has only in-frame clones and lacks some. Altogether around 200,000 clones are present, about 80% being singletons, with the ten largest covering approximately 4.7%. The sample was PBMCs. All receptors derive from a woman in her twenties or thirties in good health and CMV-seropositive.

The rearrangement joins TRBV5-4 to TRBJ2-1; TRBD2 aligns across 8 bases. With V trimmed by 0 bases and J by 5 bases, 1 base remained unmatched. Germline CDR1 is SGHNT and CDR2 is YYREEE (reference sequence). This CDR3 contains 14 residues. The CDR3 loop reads CASSLAGGHNEQFF. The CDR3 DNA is TGTGCCAGCAGCTTGGCGGGGGGGCACAATGAGCAGTTCTTC.

CDR3 DNA sequence: TGTGCCAGCAGCCTGGTAGCGGGAGAAGAGCAGTACTTC. Residues: CASSLVAGEEQYF. This chain uses TRBV5-5 with TRBJ2-7, with TRBD2 identical over 9 bases. The CDR3 is made up of 13 amino acids. V shed 4 bases, J shed 7 bases, and the junction held 6 bases outside the gene matches. Germline V gives CDR1 SGHKS, CDR2 YYEKEE (reference sequence).

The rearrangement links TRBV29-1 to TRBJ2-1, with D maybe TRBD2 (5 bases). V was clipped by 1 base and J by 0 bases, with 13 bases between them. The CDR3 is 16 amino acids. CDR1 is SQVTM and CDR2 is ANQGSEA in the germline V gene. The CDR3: CSVEVVGRSSYNEQFF. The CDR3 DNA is TGCAGCGTTGAAGTGGTTGGGAGAAGCTCCTACAATGAGCAGTTCTTC.

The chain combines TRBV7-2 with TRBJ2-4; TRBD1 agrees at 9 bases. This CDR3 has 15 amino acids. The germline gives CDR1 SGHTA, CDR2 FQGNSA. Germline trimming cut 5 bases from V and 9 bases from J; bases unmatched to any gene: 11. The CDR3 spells CASSPLKGQGSIQYF. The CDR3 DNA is TGTGCCAGCAGCCCGCTCAAGGGACAGGGTAGCATTCAGTACTTC.

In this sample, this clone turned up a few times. CDR3 protein: CASSPEGGARTEAFF. The DNA for the CDR3 is TGTGCCAGCAGCCCCGAAGGGGGGGCGAGGACTGAAGCTTTCTTT. The chain uses TRBV7-7 and TRBJ1-1; a possible D gene is TRBD1 (6 bases). The germline gives CDR1 SSHAT, CDR2 FNYEAQ (reference sequence). CDR3 size: 15 residues. V was pared by 5 bases and J by 5 bases, with 18 bases between.

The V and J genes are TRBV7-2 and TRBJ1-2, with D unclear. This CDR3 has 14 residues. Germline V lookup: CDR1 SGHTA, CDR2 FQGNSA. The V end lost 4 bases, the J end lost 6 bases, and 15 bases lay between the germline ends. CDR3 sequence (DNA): TGTGCCAGCAGCTCGGCGGGGTGGTCTAATGGCTACACCTTC. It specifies CASSSAGWSNGYTF.

The CDR3 DNA reads TGTGCCAGCAGCTTAGGGACTAGAAGATGGGCGCAGTACTTC. Translation: CASSLGTRRWAQYF. The V and J genes are TRBV7-2 and TRBJ2-7; 7 nucleotides match TRBD2. Per the germline V gene, CDR1 is SGHTA and CDR2 is FQGNSA. With 1 base clipped from V and 9 bases from J, the junction kept 9 bases outside the gene matches. The CDR3 loop spans 14 amino acids.

CDR3 nucleotides: TGTGCCAGCAGCAAACAGGGCCTGAACACTGAAGCTTTCTTT. Translating it yields CASSKQGLNTEAFF. The chain recombines TRBV13 with TRBJ1-1; D is perhaps TRBD1 (6 bases). This CDR3 has 14 residues. Germline V lookup: CDR1 PRHDT, CDR2 FYEKMQ (reference sequence). Between the trimmed V and J ends, which lost 5 bases and 0 bases, there was a span of 10 bases.

CDR3 sequence reads: CASSSTGEQYF. The CDR3 DNA follows: TGTGCCAGCAGCTCGACTGGCGAGCAGTACTTC. V usage is TRBV7-8 and J usage is TRBJ2-7; D is undetermined. V lost 4 bases and J lost 6, with 7 bases in between. The CDR3 is 11 amino acids. Germline V gives CDR1 SGHVS, CDR2 FQNEAQ. Drawing the rest from reference TRBV7-8 and TRBJ2-7, the complete variable domain is GAGVSQSPRYKVAKRGQDVALRCDPISGHVSLFWYQQALGQGPEFLTYFQNEAQLDKSGLPSDRFFAERPEGSVSTLKIQRTQQEDSAVYLCASSSTGEQYFGPGTRLTVT.

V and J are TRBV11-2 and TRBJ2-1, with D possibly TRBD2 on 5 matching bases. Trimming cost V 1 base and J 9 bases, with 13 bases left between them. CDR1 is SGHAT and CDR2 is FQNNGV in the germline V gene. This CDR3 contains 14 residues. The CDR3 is CASSLAVGVGEQFF. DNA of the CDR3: TGTGCCAGCAGCTTAGCAGTGGGAGTGGGTGAGCAGTTCTTC.

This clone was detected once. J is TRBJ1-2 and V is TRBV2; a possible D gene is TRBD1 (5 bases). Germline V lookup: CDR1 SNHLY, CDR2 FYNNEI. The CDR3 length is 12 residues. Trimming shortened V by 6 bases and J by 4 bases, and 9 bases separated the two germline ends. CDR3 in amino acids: CASSDSRYGYTF. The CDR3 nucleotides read TGTGCCAGCAGCGACAGCCGCTATGGCTACACCTTC.

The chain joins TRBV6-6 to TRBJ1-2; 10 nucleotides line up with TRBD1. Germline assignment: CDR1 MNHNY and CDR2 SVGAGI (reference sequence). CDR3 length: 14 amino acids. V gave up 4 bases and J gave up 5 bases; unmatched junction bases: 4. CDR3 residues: CASSSTGGGYGYTF. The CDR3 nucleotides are TGTGCCAGCAGTTCGACAGGGGGCGGGTATGGCTACACCTTC.

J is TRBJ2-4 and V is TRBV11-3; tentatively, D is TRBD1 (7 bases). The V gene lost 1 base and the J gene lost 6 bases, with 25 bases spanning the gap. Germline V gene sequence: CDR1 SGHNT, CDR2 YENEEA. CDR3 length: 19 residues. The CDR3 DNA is TGTGCCAGCAGCTTAGCCCCGGGGGCGAGGGGGCAGCCCACAAACATTCAGTACTTC. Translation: CASSLAPGARGQPTNIQYF.

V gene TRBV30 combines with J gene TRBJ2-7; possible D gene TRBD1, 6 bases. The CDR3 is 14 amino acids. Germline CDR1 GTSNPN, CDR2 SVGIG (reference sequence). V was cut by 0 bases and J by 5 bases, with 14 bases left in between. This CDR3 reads CAWSVQGSLDEQYF. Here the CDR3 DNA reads TGTGCCTGGAGTGTGCAGGGGAGTCTCGACGAGCAGTACTTC.

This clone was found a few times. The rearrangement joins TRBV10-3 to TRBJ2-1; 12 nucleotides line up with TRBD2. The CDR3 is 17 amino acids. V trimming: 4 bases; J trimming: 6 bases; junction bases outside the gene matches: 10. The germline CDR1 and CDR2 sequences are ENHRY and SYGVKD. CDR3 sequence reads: CAISVRSSGGARNEQFF. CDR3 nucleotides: TGTGCCATCAGTGTTCGGTCTAGCGGGGGGGCACGCAATGAGCAGTTCTTC.

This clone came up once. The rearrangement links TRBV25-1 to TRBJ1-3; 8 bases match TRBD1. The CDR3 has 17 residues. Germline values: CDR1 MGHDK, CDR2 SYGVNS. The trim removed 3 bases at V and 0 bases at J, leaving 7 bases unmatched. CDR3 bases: TGTGCCAGCAGTGATCTGACAGGGGCAAGCTCTGGAAACACCATATATTTT. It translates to CASSDLTGASSGNTIYF.

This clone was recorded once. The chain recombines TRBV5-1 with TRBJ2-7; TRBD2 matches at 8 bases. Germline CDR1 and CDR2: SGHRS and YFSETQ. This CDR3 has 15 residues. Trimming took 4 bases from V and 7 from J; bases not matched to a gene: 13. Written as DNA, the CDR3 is TGCGCCAGCAGCCTCGTCGGGGGACTAGACGTAGAGCAGTACTTC. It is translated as CASSLVGGLDVEQYF.

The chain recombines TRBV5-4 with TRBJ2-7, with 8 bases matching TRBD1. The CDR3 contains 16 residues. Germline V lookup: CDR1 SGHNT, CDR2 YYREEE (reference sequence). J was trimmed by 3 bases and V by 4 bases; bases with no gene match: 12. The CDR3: CASSGDRQGVSYEQYF. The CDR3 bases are TGTGCCAGCAGCGGGGACAGGCAGGGGGTAAGCTACGAGCAGTACTTC.

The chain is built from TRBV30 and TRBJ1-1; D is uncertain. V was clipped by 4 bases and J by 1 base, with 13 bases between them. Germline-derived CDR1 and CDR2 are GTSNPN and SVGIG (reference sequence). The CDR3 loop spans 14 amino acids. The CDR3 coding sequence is TGTGCCTGGATTCTCTACAGTAAGAACACTGAAGCTTTCTTT. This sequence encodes CAWILYSKNTEAFF.

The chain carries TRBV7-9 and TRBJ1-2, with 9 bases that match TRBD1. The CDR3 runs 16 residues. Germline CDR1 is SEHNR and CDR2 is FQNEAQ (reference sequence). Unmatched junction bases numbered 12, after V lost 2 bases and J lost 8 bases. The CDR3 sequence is CASSLRGQGIVDGYTF. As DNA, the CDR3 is TGTGCCAGCAGCTTAAGGGGACAGGGAATTGTAGACGGCTACACCTTC.

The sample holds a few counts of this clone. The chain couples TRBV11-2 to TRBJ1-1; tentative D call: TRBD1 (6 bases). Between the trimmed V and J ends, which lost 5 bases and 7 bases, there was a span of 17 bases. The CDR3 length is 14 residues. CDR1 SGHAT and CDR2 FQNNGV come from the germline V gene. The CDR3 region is CASSDKATGIEAFF. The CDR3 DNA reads TGTGCCAGCAGCGATAAAGCAACAGGGATTGAAGCTTTCTTT.

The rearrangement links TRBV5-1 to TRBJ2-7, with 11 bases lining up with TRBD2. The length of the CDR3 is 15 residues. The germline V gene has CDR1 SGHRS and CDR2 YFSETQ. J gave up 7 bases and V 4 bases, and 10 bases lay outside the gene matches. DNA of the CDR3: TGCGCCAGCAGCCCCGGGACTAGCGGTGGACTAGAGCAGTACTTC. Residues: CASSPGTSGGLEQYF.

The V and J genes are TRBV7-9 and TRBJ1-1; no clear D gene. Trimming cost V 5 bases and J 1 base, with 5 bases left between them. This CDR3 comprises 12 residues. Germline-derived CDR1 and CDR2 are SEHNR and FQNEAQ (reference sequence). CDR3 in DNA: TGTGCCAGCAGCCACACGAACACTGAAGCTTTCTTT. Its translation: CASSHTNTEAFF. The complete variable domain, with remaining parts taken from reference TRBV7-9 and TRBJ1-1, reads DTGVSQNPRHKITKRGQNVTFRCDPISEHNRLYWYRQTLGQGPEFLTYFQNEAQLEKSRLLSDRFSAERPKGSFSTLEIQRTEQGDSAMYLCASSHTNTEAFFGQGTRLTVV.